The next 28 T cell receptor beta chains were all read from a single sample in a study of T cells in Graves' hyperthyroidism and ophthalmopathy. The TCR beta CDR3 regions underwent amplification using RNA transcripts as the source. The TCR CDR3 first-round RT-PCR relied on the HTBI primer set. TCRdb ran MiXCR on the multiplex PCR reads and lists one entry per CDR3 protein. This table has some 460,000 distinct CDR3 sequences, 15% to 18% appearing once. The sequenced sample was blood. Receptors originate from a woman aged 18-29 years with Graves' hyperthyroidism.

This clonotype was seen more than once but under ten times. CDR3 residues: CASSPEGTGVGPNEKLFF. In DNA, the CDR3 is TGTGCCAGCAGCCCGGAAGGGACAGGTGTTGGGCCTAATGAAAAACTGTTTTTT. This chain joins TRBV5-5 and TRBJ1-4; 8 positions agree with TRBD1. The V gene's germline CDR1 is SGHKS and CDR2 YYEKEE (reference sequence). Losses at the gene ends were 4 bases for V and 3 bases for J; bases not matched to a gene: 14. This CDR3 comprises 18 residues. The complete variable domain, with remaining parts taken from reference TRBV5-5 and TRBJ1-4, reads DAGVTQSPTHLIKTRGQQVTLRCSPISGHKSVSWYQQVLGQGPQFIFQYYEKEERGRGNFPDRFSARQFPNYSSELNVNALLLGDSALYLCASSPEGTGVGPNEKLFFGSGTQLSVL.

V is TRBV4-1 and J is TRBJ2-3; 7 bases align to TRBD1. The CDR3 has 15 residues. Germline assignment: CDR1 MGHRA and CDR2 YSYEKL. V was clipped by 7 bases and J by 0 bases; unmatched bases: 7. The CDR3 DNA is TGCGCCAGCACTATCGGGACAGTTAGCACAGATACGCAGTATTTT. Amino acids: CASTIGTVSTDTQYF.

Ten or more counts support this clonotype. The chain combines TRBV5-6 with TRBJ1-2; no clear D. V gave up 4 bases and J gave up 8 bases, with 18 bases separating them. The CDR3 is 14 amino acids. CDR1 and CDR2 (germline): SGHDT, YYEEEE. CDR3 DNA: TGTGCCAGCAGCCGTCGCGAGGGCGCCAAGGGCTACACCTTC. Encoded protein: CASSRREGAKGYTF.

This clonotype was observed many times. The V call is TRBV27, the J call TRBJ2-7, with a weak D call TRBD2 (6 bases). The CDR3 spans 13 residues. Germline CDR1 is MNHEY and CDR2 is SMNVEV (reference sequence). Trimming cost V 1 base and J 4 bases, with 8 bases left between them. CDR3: CASSLFRGYEQYF. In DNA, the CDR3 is TGTGCCAGCAGTTTATTTCGGGGGTACGAGCAGTACTTC.

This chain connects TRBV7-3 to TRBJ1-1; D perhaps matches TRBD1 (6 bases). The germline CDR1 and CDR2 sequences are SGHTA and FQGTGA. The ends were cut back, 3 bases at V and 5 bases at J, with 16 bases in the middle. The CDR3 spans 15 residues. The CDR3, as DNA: TGTGCCAGCAGCTTGGACGGGGGGCCAGGTACTGAAGCTTTCTTT. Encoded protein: CASSLDGGPGTEAFF.

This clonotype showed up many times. CDR3 DNA: TGCAGTGCTTGGAAGCGGGAGAACACCGGGGAGCTGTTTTTT. Translating gives CSAWKRENTGELFF. This sequence joins TRBV20-1 and TRBJ2-2, with 7 bases that match TRBD2. The length of the CDR3 is 14 residues. The germline V gene encodes CDR1 DFQATT and CDR2 SNEGSKA (reference sequence). V was clipped by 5 bases and J by 1 base; unmatched bases: 4.

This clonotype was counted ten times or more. In DNA form, the CDR3 reads TGTGCCAGCAGCTTCCGGAGCAGCGGAGAGACCCAGTACTTC. Translating gives CASSFRSSGETQYF. This chain joins TRBV11-3 and TRBJ2-5; the D gene is possibly TRBD2 (5 bases). Germline V gives CDR1 SGHNT, CDR2 YENEEA. The V end was cut by 3 bases, the J end by 4 bases, with 12 bases between. The CDR3 has 14 residues.

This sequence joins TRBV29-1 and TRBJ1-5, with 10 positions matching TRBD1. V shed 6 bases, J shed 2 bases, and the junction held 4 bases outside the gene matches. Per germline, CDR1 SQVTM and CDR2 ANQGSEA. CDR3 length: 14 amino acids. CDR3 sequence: CSVAGTGGNQPQHF. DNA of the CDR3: TGCAGCGTCGCGGGGACAGGGGGCAATCAGCCCCAGCATTTT.

The CDR3 coding sequence is TGTGCCAGCAGTGCGGACAGGGTAGGGGAGACCCAGTACTTC. Encoded protein: CASSADRVGETQYF. This sequence joins TRBV2 and TRBJ2-5, with 8 bases that match TRBD1. Germline lookup yields CDR1 SNHLY and CDR2 FYNNEI. The CDR3 contains 14 residues. J gave up 5 bases and V 4 bases, and 6 bases lay outside the gene matches.

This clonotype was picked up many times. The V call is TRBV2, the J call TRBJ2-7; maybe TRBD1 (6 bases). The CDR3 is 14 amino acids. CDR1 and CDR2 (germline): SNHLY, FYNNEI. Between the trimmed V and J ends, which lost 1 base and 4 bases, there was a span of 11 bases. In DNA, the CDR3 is TGTGCCAGCAGTGAAGACGGGACACGGTACGAGCAGTACTTC. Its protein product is CASSEDGTRYEQYF.

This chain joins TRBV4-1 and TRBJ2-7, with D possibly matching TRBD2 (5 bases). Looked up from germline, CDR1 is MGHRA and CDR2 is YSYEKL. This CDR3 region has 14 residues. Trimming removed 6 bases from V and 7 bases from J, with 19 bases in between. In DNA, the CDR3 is TGCGCCAGCAGACCGGACTTGCAGGTAAAAGAGCAGTACTTC. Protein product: CASRPDLQVKEQYF.

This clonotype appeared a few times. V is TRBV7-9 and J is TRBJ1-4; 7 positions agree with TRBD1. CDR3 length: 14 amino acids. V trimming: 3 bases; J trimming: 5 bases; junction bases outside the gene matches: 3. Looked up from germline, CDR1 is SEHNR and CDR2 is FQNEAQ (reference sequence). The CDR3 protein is CASSFLQGNEKLFF. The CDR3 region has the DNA TGTGCCAGCAGCTTTCTACAGGGGAATGAAAAACTGTTTTTT.

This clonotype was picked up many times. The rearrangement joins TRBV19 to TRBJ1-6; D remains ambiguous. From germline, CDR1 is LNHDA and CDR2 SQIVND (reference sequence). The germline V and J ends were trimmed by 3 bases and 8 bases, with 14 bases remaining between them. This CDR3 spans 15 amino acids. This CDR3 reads CASSISVGEDSPLHF. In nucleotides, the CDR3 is TGTGCCAGTAGTATCTCGGTAGGAGAGGATTCACCCCTCCACTTT.

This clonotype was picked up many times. CDR3 residues: CASAPPGMGPGLQYF. The CDR3 region has the DNA TGTGCTAGTGCCCCCCCGGGCATGGGCCCGGGTCTGCAGTACTTC. V usage is TRBV12-5 and J usage is TRBJ2-7; D is unresolved. This CDR3 spans 15 amino acids. Trimming cost V 7 bases and J 9 bases, with 25 bases left between them. CDR1 is LGHNT and CDR2 is FRNRAP in the germline V gene.

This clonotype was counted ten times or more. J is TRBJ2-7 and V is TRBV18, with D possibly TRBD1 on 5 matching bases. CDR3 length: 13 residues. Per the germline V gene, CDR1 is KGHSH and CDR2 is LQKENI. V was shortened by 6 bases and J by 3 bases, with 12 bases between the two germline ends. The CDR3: CASSSTRDYEQYF. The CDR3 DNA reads TGTGCCAGCTCTTCAACCAGGGACTACGAGCAGTACTTC.

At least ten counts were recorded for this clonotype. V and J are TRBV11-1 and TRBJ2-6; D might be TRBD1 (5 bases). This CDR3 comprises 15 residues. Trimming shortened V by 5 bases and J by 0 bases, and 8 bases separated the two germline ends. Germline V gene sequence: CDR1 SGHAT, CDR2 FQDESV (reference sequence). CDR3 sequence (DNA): TGTGCCAGCAGCCTCCAGGGCTCTGGGGCCAACGTCCTGACTTTC. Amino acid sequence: CASSLQGSGANVLTF.

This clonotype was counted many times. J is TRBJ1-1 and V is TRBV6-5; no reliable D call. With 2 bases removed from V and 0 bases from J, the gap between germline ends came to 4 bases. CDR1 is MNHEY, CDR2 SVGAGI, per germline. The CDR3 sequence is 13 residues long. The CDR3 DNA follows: TGTGCCAGCAGTTACACGGTGAACACTGAAGCTTTCTTT. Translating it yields CASSYTVNTEAFF.

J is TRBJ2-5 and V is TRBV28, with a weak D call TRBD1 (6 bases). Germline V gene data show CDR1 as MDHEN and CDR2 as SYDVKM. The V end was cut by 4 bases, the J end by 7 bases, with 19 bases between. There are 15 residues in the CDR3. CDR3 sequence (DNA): TGTGCCAGCAGTTCCCAGCATCAGGGGTCGGCGACCCAGTACTTC. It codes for CASSSQHQGSATQYF. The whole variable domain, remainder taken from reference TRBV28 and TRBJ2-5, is DVKVTQSSRYLVKRTGEKVFLECVQDMDHENMFWYRQDPGLGLRLIYFSYDVKMKEKGDIPEGYSVSREKKERFSLILESASTNQTSMYLCASSSQHQGSATQYFGPGTRLLVL.

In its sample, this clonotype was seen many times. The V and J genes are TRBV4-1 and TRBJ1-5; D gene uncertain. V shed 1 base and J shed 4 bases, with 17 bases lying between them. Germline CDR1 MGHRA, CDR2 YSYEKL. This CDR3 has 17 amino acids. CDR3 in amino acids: CASSQVSGISENQPQHF. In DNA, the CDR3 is TGCGCCAGCAGCCAAGTTTCCGGGATCTCAGAGAATCAGCCCCAGCATTTT.

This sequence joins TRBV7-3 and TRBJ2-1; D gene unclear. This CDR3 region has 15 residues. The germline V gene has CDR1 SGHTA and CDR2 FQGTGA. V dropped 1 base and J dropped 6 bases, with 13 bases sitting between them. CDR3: CASSLSTRPGNEQFF. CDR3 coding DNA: TGTGCCAGCAGCTTAAGTACTCGGCCGGGCAATGAGCAGTTCTTC.

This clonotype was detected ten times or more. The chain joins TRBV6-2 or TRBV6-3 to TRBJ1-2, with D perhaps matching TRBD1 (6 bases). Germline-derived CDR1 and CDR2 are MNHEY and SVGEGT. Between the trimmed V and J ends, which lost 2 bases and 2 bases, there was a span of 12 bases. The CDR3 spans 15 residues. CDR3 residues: CASSYATGSNYGYTF. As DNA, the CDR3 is TGTGCCAGCAGTTACGCGACAGGATCAAACTATGGCTACACCTTC.

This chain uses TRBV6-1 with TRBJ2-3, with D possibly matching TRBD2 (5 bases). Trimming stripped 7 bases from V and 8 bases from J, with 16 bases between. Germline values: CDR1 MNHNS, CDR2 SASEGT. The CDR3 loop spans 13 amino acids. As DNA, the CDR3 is TGTGCCAGCACCATGAGGGAGAAGGGTACGCAGTATTTT. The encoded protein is CASTMREKGTQYF.

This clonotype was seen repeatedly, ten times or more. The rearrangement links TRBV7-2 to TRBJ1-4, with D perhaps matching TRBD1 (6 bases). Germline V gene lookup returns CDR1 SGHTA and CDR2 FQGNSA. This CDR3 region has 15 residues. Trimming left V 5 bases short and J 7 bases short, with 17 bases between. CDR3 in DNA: TGTGCCAGCAGCGACCCGAGGGGGGGAGGTGAAAAACTGTTTTTT. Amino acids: CASSDPRGGGEKLFF.

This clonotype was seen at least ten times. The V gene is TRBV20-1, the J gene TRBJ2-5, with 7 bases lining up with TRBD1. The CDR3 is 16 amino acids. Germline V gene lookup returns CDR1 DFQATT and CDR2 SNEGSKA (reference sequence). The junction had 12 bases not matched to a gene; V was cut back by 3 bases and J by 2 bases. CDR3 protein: CSASPTGAVGQETQYF. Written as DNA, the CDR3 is TGCAGTGCTAGCCCTACAGGGGCGGTAGGGCAAGAGACCCAGTACTTC.

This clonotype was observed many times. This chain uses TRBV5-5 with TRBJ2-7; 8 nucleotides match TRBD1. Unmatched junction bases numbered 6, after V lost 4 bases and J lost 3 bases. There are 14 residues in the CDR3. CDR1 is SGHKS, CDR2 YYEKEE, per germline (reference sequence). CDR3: CASSPPGQVYEQYF. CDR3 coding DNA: TGTGCCAGCAGCCCACCGGGACAGGTCTACGAGCAGTACTTC.

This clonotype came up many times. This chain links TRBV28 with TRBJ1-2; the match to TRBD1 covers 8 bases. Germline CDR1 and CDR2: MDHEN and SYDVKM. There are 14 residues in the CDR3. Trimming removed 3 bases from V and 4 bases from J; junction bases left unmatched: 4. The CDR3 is CASSFTGGSYGYTF. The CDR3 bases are TGTGCCAGCAGTTTCACAGGGGGTAGCTATGGCTACACCTTC.

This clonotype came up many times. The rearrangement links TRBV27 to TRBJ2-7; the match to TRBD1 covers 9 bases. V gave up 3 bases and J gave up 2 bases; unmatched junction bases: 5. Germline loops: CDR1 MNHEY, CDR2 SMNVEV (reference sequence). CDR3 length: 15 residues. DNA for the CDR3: TGTGCCAGCAGTTTCCCTGGACAGGGGCCCTACGAGCAGTACTTC. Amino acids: CASSFPGQGPYEQYF.

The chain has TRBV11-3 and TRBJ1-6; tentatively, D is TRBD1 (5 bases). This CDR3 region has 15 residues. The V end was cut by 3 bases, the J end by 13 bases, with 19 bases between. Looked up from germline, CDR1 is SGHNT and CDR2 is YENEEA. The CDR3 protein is CASSFREGYPFPLHF. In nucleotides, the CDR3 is TGTGCCAGCAGCTTTAGGGAGGGGTACCCATTCCCCCTCCACTTT.